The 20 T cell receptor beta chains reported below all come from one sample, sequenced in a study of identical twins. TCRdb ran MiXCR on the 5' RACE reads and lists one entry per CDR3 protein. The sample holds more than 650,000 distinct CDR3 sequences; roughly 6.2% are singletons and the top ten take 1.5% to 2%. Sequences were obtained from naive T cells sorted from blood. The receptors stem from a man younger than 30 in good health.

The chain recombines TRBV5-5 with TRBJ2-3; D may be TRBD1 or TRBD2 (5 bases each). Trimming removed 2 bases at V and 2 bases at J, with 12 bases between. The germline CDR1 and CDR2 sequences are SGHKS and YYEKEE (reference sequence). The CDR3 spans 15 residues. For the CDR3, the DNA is TGTGCCAGCAGCTTCGGGGCTACTTCCACAGATACGCAGTATTTT. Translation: CASSFGATSTDTQYF. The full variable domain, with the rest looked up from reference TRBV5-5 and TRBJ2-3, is DAGVTQSPTHLIKTRGQQVTLRCSPISGHKSVSWYQQVLGQGPQFIFQYYEKEERGRGNFPDRFSARQFPNYSSELNVNALLLGDSALYLCASSFGATSTDTQYFGPGTRLTVL.

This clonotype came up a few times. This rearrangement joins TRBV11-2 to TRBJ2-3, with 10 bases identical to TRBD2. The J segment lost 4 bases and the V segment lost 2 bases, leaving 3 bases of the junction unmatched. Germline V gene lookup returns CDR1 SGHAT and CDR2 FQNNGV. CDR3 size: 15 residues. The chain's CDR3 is CASSLPSGSADTQYF. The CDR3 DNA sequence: TGTGCCAGCAGCTTACCTAGCGGGAGCGCAGATACGCAGTATTTT.

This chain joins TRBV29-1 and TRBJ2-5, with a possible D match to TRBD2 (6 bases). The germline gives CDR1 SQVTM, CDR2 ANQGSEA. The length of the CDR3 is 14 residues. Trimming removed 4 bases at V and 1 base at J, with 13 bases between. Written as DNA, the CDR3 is TGCAGCGTTGCCGGGACTGACTTCCAAGAGACCCAGTACTTC. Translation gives CSVAGTDFQETQYF.

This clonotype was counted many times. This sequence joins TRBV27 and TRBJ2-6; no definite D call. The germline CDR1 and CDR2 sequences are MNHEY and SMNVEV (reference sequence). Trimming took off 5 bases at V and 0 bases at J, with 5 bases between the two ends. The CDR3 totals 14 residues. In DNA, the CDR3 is TGTGCCAGCAGTGCCATCTCTGGGGCCAACGTCCTGACTTTC. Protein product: CASSAISGANVLTF.

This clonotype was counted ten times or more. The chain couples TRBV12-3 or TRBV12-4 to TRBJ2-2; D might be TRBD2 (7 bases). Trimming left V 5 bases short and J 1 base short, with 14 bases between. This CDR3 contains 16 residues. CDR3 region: CASSPDSGKNTGELFF. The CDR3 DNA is TGTGCCAGCAGTCCGGACAGCGGGAAGAACACCGGGGAGCTGTTTTTT.

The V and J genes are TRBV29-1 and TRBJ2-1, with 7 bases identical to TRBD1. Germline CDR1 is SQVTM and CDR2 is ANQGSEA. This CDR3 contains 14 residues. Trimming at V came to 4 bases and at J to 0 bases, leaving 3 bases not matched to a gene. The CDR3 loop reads CSVGGQYSYNEQFF. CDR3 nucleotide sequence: TGCAGCGTTGGGGGACAGTACTCCTACAATGAGCAGTTCTTC.

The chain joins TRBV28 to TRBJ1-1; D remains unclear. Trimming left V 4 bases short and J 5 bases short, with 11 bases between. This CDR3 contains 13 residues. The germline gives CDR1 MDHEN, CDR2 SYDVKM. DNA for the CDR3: TGTGCCAGCAGTTCGGGGAGATGGACTGAAGCTTTCTTT. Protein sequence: CASSSGRWTEAFF.

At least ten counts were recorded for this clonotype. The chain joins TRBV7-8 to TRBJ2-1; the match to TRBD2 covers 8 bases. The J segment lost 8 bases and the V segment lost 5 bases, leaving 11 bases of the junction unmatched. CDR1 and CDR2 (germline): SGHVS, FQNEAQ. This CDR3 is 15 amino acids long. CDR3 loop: CASSLPGGANYEQFF. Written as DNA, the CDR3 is TGTGCCAGCAGCCTTCCGGGAGGGGCGAACTATGAGCAGTTCTTC.

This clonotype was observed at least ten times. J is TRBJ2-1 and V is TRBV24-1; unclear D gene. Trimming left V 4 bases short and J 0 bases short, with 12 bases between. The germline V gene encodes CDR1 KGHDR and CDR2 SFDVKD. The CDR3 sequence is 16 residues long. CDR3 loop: CATSDRSAFSYNEQFF. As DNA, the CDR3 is TGTGCCACCAGTGACAGATCAGCATTCTCCTACAATGAGCAGTTCTTC.

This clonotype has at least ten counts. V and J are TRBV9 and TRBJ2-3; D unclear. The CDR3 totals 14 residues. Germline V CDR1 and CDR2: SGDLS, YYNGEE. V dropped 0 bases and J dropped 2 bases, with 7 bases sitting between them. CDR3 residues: CASSVGPITDTQYF. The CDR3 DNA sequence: TGTGCCAGCAGCGTAGGGCCGATCACAGATACGCAGTATTTT.

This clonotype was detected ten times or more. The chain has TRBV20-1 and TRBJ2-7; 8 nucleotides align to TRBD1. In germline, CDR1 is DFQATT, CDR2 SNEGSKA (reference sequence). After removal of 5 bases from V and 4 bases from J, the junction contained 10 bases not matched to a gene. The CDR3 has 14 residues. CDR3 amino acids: CSALDRVRTYEQYF. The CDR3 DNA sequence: TGCAGTGCTCTGGACAGGGTGAGGACGTACGAGCAGTACTTC.

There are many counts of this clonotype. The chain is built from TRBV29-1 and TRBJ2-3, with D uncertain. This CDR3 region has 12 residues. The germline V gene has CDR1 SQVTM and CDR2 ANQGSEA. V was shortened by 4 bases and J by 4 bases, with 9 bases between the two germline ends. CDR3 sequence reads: CSVAQGSDTQYF. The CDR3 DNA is TGCAGCGTTGCACAAGGGTCAGATACGCAGTATTTT.

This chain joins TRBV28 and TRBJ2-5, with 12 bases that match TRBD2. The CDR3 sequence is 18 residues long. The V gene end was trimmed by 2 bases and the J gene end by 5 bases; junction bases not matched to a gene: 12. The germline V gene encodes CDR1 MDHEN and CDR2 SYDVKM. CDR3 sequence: CASSLETSGRRSGETQYF. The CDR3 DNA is TGTGCCAGCAGTTTAGAGACTAGCGGGAGAAGGAGCGGGGAGACCCAGTACTTC. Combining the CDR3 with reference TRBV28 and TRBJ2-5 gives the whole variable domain DVKVTQSSRYLVKRTGEKVFLECVQDMDHENMFWYRQDPGLGLRLIYFSYDVKMKEKGDIPEGYSVSREKKERFSLILESASTNQTSMYLCASSLETSGRRSGETQYFGPGTRLLVL.

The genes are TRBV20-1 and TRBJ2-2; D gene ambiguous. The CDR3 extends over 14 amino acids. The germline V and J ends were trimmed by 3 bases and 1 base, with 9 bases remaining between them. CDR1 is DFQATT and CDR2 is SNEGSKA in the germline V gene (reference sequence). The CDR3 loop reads CSASRRQNTGELFF. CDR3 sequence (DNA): TGCAGTGCTAGTCGGCGGCAGAACACCGGGGAGCTGTTTTTT.

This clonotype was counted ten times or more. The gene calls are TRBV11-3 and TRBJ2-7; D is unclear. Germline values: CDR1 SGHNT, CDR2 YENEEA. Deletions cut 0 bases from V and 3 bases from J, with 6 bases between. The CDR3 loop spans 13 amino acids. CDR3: CASSLDADYEQYV. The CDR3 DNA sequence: TGTGCCAGCAGCTTAGATGCTGACTACGAGCAGTACGTC.

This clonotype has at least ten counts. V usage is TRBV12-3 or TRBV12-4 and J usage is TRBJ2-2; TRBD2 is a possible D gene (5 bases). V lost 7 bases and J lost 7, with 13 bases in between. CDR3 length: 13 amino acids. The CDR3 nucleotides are TGTGCCAGCACCCCTGGAGGTGGCGGGGAGCTGTTTTTT. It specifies CASTPGGGGELFF.

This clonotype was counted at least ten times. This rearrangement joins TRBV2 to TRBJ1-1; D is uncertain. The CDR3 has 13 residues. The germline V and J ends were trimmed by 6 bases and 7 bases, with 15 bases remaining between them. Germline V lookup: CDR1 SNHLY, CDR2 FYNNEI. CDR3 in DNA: TGTGCCAGCAGCACAACCCTGGGGTTTGAAGCTTTCTTT. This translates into CASSTTLGFEAFF.

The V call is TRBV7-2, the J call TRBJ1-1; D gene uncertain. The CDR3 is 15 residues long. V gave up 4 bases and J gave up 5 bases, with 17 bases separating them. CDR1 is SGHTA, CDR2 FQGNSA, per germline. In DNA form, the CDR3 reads TGTGCCAGCAGCTACCTAAGGATTGGCGAGACTGAAGCTTTCTTT. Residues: CASSYLRIGETEAFF.

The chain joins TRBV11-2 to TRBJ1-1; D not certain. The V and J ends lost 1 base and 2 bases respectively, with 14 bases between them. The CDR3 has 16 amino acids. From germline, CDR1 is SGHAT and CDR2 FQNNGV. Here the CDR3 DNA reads TGTGCCAGCAGCTTAGCTGGAGGCAGAGTAAACACTGAAGCTTTCTTT. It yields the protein CASSLAGGRVNTEAFF.

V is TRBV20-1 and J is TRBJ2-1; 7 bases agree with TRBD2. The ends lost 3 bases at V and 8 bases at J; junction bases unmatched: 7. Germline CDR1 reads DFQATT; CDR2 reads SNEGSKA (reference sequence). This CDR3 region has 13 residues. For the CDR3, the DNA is TGCAGTGCTAGCGGGAGGCAAGGCGATGAGCAGTTCTTC. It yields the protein CSASGRQGDEQFF.